The 28 T cell receptor beta chains presented below share a single source sample, sequenced in a study of blood T cells in healthy people across ages. Together with a sample-barcoded 5' primer, a J-beta primer mix was included in a second PCR lasting about 7 to 11 cycles. TCRdb passed the 5' RACE reads through MiXCR, listing each CDR3 protein once. Counted here are 800,000 to 900,000 distinct CDR3 sequences, about 59% occurring once; the ten biggest clones make up roughly 25%. The sample was blood. Receptors originate from a man aged 25 to 40 in good health.

This clonotype is a singleton in its sample. J is TRBJ1-6 and V is TRBV7-9; a weak D match, TRBD1 (6 bases). V lost 5 bases and J 7 bases, leaving 12 bases between the germline ends. Germline values: CDR1 SEHNR, CDR2 FQNEAQ (reference sequence). The CDR3 sequence is 14 residues long. CDR3: CASSPGTLNSPLHF. The DNA for the CDR3 is TGTGCCAGCAGCCCCGGGACACTGAATTCACCCCTCCACTTT.

V and J are TRBV20-1 and TRBJ2-1; TRBD2 is a possible D gene (5 bases). The CDR3 runs to 13 residues. The germline gives CDR1 DFQATT, CDR2 SNEGSKA (reference sequence). With 6 bases removed from V and 7 bases from J, the gap between germline ends came to 16 bases. Here the CDR3 reads CSAPLEVNNEQFF. CDR3 bases: TGCAGTGCCCCATTGGAGGTGAATAATGAGCAGTTCTTC.

As DNA, the CDR3 is TGTGCCACCGTGGACACTCGGGGCGTGGAAGAGACCCAGTACTTC. Its translation is CATVDTRGVEETQYF. The chain links TRBV10-3 to TRBJ2-5; D is perhaps TRBD1 or TRBD2 (5 bases each). Deletions cut 10 bases from V and 3 bases from J, with 21 bases between. The CDR3 is 15 amino acids. The germline V gene encodes CDR1 ENHRY and CDR2 SYGVKD.

The chain has TRBV7-2 and TRBJ2-7; D gene unclear. This CDR3 is built from 15 residues. Germline CDR1 and CDR2: SGHTA and FQGNSA. Trimming cost V 1 base and J 0 bases, with 10 bases left between them. DNA of the CDR3: TGTGCCAGCAGCTTAGTGGTCGGAAGCTCCTACGAGCAGTACTTC. Translating it yields CASSLVVGSSYEQYF.

The V call is TRBV20-1, the J call TRBJ2-5, with TRBD1 as a possible D gene (8 bases). The CDR3 sequence is 17 residues long. Trimming pared 1 base from V and 5 bases from J, leaving 23 bases between. Germline lookup yields CDR1 DFQATT and CDR2 SNEGSKA (reference sequence). This chain's CDR3 is CSARGGQGTREGETQYF. The CDR3 DNA is TGCAGTGCTAGAGGCGGACAGGGTACGAGGGAGGGTGAGACCCAGTACTTC.

This chain links TRBV20-1 with TRBJ2-1; TRBD2 matches at 13 bases. The CDR3 is 18 amino acids. With V trimmed by 6 bases and J by 0 bases, 11 bases remained unmatched. Germline V gene lookup returns CDR1 DFQATT and CDR2 SNEGSKA (reference sequence). CDR3 coding DNA: TGCAGTGCGTCCGGGACTAGCGGGGTTGATGTCTCCTACAATGAGCAGTTCTTC. Its translation: CSASGTSGVDVSYNEQFF.

The CDR3 loop reads CASSTRQDYNEQFF. The CDR3 nucleotides are TGCGCCAGCAGCACCCGACAGGATTACAATGAGCAGTTCTTC. The chain uses TRBV5-1 and TRBJ2-1, with D possibly matching TRBD1 (6 bases). The CDR3 spans 14 residues. The germline CDR1 and CDR2 sequences are SGHRS and YFSETQ. Trimming pared 4 bases from V and 4 bases from J, leaving 12 bases between.

Remarks on this clonotype: At one end, the junction sequence differs from germline, possibly due to a read error. J is TRBJ2-5 and V is TRBV2, with D uncertain. The CDR3 covers 14 residues. Germline V gene data show CDR1 as SNHLY and CDR2 as FYNNEI. CDR3 nucleotide sequence: TGCGCCAGCAGTGTGGGGTCAGTTCAAGAGACCCAGTACTTC. This encodes CASSVGSVQETQYF.

The CDR3, as DNA: TGTGCCAGCAGCGCGAACAGTGAGCAGTTCTTC. As protein: CASSANSEQFF. This chain links TRBV9 with TRBJ2-1; D gene unclear. CDR1 and CDR2 from the germline V gene are SGDLS and YYNGEE. The CDR3 spans 11 residues. The V gene lost 3 bases and the J gene lost 9 bases, with 7 bases spanning the gap.

This clonotype was recorded a few times. This chain connects TRBV5-1 to TRBJ2-1; 10 positions match TRBD2. Per the germline V gene, CDR1 is SGHRS and CDR2 is YFSETQ. The CDR3 consists of 16 residues. V shed 0 bases, J shed 6 bases, and the junction held 6 bases outside the gene matches. This CDR3 is CASSLVTSGVGNEQFF. The CDR3 bases are TGCGCCAGCAGCTTGGTCACTAGCGGGGTCGGCAATGAGCAGTTCTTC.

This chain links TRBV21-1 with TRBJ1-1. TRBV21-1 is termed a pseudogene. The CDR3 covers 16 residues. CDR3: CASSKGNEQPNTEAFF. The CDR3 DNA sequence: TGTGCCAGCAGCAAAGGGAACGAACAGCCAAACACTGAAGCTTTCTTT.

The V call is TRBV7-2, the J call TRBJ1-4; D not certain. Per the germline V gene, CDR1 is SGHTA and CDR2 is FQGNSA. Between the trimmed V and J ends, which lost 5 bases and 6 bases, there was a span of 16 bases. This CDR3 has 15 amino acids. Written as DNA, the CDR3 is TGTGCCAGCAGCCCCGGGCAAGTCCCCCATGAAAAACTGTTTTTT. It is translated as CASSPGQVPHEKLFF.

This clonotype turned up a few times. The V gene is TRBV25-1, the J gene TRBJ2-7; the D is unclear. CDR1 and CDR2 from the germline V gene are MGHDK and SYGVNS. This CDR3 has 13 residues. V shed 4 bases and J shed 2 bases, with 9 bases lying between them. The CDR3 DNA is TGTGCCAGCAGTGCGTTAGTAGCCTACGAGCAGTACTTC. This codes for CASSALVAYEQYF.

The chain employs TRBV28 and TRBJ1-4, with D uncertain. The V end lost 3 bases, the J end lost 6 bases, and 8 bases lay between the germline ends. The CDR3 is 13 residues long. Per germline, CDR1 MDHEN and CDR2 SYDVKM. This CDR3 reads CASSFQGYEKLFF. DNA for the CDR3: TGTGCCAGCAGTTTCCAAGGTTATGAAAAACTGTTTTTT.

CDR3 sequence: CASSYEGFYNEQFF. The CDR3 bases are TGTGCCAGCAGTTACGAGGGATTTTACAATGAGCAGTTCTTC. The genes are TRBV6-2 or TRBV6-3 and TRBJ2-1, with D possibly TRBD2 on 5 matching bases. The V end lost 2 bases, the J end lost 4 bases, and 9 bases lay between the germline ends. Germline loops: CDR1 MNHEY, CDR2 SVGEGT. This CDR3 is built from 14 residues.

In this sample, this clonotype turned up a few times. This chain uses TRBV9 with TRBJ2-7; D gene uncertain. The CDR3 consists of 14 residues. Per germline, CDR1 SGDLS and CDR2 YYNGEE. The ends were cut back, 3 bases at V and 6 bases at J, with 16 bases in the middle. The CDR3 spells CASSAVGRAPEQYF. Written as DNA, the CDR3 is TGTGCCAGCAGCGCAGTTGGACGAGCGCCCGAGCAGTACTTC.

This clonotype was observed a few times. V gene TRBV5-1 combines with J gene TRBJ2-7; 9 positions match TRBD1. The V segment lost 3 bases and the J segment 3 bases; nucleotides outside the gene matches: 4. The CDR3 totals 14 residues. Germline V gene lookup returns CDR1 SGHRS and CDR2 YFSETQ. The CDR3 coding sequence is TGCGCCAGCAGCTCGGGACAGGGAAACTACGAGCAGTACTTC. Protein sequence: CASSSGQGNYEQYF.

This clonotype was picked up a small number of times. CDR3 nucleotide sequence: TGTGCCAGCAGTTATGGGCAGGATACGCAGTATTTT. As protein: CASSYGQDTQYF. The rearrangement joins TRBV6-2 or TRBV6-3 to TRBJ2-3; no clear D. This CDR3 contains 12 residues. V shed 3 bases and J shed 6 bases, with 7 bases lying between them. CDR1 is MNHEY, CDR2 SVGEGT, per germline.

A few counts support this clonotype. The chain uses TRBV3-1 and TRBJ2-5; 7 nucleotides align to TRBD2. The germline V gene encodes CDR1 LGHDT and CDR2 YNNKEL (reference sequence). The J segment lost 3 bases and the V segment lost 0 bases, leaving 10 bases of the junction unmatched. The CDR3 has 17 amino acids. Here the CDR3 DNA reads TGTGCCAGCAGCCAAGATACCCGCGCCGGGACTAAAGAGACCCAGTACTTC. It codes for CASSQDTRAGTKETQYF.

The V and J genes are TRBV19 and TRBJ1-5; 10 nucleotides align to TRBD1. CDR3 length: 15 amino acids. Germline V gene sequence: CDR1 LNHDA, CDR2 SQIVND (reference sequence). V dropped 9 bases and J dropped 4; count of bases not matched to a gene: 9. CDR3 loop: CASVRGQGRNQPQHF. In DNA form, the CDR3 reads TGTGCCAGCGTCCGGGGACAGGGGAGAAATCAGCCCCAGCATTTT.

This clonotype has a single count. V is TRBV7-9 and J is TRBJ1-2; 10 bases fit TRBD1. Germline CDR1 and CDR2: SEHNR and FQNEAQ (reference sequence). V lost 4 bases to trimming and J lost 4 bases; unmatched junction nucleotides: 6. The CDR3 consists of 15 residues. The CDR3 protein is CASSSGQGRRYGYTF. The CDR3 DNA reads as TGTGCCAGCAGCTCGGGACAGGGGCGACGCTATGGCTACACCTTC.

The chain couples TRBV29-1 to TRBJ2-3; the D gene is possibly TRBD2 (6 bases). This CDR3 contains 13 residues. The germline V gene has CDR1 SQVTM and CDR2 ANQGSEA. V was trimmed by 7 bases and J by 9 bases, leaving 20 bases between them. The DNA of the CDR3 is TGCAGCGCAAGGGACTCCGAAGGCGGCACGCAGTATTTT. Its protein product is CSARDSEGGTQYF.

The chain combines TRBV29-1 with TRBJ1-4, with D hard to call. The CDR3 totals 14 residues. Germline CDR1 reads SQVTM; CDR2 reads ANQGSEA. The V gene lost 0 bases and the J gene lost 4 bases, with 9 bases spanning the gap. DNA for the CDR3: TGCAGCGTTGAAGAGGGGTTGGATAATGAAAAACTGTTTTTT. Translating gives CSVEEGLDNEKLFF.

This chain uses TRBV29-1 with TRBJ1-1, with 7 bases that match TRBD1. The CDR3 length is 11 residues. CDR1 is SQVTM, CDR2 ANQGSEA, per germline. The ends lost 6 bases at V and 9 bases at J; junction bases unmatched: 7. In nucleotides, the CDR3 is TGCAGCGTGGGGGGACAGATACAAGCTTTCTTT. Translating it yields CSVGGQIQAFF. Based on the CDR3 plus reference TRBV29-1 and TRBJ1-1, the full variable domain is SAVISQKPSRDICQRGTSLTIQCQVDSQVTMMFWYRQQPGQSLTLIATANQGSEATYESGFVIDKFPISRPNLTFSTLTVSNMSPEDSSIYLCSVGGQIQAFFGQGTRLTVV.

This clonotype was counted many times. The chain recombines TRBV28 with TRBJ2-3, with 8 bases identical to TRBD1. Trimming at V came to 7 bases and at J to 4 bases, leaving 4 bases not matched to a gene. Per the germline V gene, CDR1 is MDHEN and CDR2 is SYDVKM. CDR3 size: 13 residues. The CDR3 region is CASTSTGADTQYF. Written as DNA, the CDR3 is TGTGCCAGCACTTCGACAGGGGCAGATACGCAGTATTTT.

The chain is built from TRBV3-1 and TRBJ2-1; D not resolved. V was cut by 0 bases and J by 1 base, with 7 bases left in between. The CDR3 loop spans 15 amino acids. Germline loops: CDR1 LGHDT, CDR2 YNNKEL (reference sequence). The CDR3 bases are TGTGCCAGCAGCCAAGAAATAGAGTCCTACAATGAGCAGTTCTTC. Translating it yields CASSQEIESYNEQFF.

V usage is TRBV5-5 and J usage is TRBJ2-5; D may be TRBD1 or TRBD2 (6 bases each). CDR1 is SGHKS, CDR2 YYEKEE, per germline (reference sequence). This CDR3 spans 15 amino acids. V was trimmed by 1 base and J by 1 base, leaving 11 bases between them. CDR3: CASSLFGGPQETQYF. The CDR3 DNA reads TGTGCCAGCAGCTTGTTCGGGGGCCCCCAAGAGACCCAGTACTTC.

This clonotype was seen more than once but under ten times. This sequence joins TRBV25-1 and TRBJ2-5, with TRBD2 identical over 7 bases. This CDR3 is 15 amino acids long. V lost 4 bases to trimming and J lost 2 bases; unmatched junction nucleotides: 7. Germline-derived CDR1 and CDR2 are MGHDK and SYGVNS. The CDR3 spells CASSGIGGRQETQYF. As DNA, the CDR3 is TGTGCCAGCAGTGGGATCGGGGGGAGACAAGAGACCCAGTACTTC.